This T cell receptor beta chain derives from a study of early T cells in non-severe SARS-CoV-2 infection. About the research overall: Sequencing used unsorted whole-blood bulk RNA, so chains lack pairing.

About this clonotype itself: Its antigen remains unknown.

As part of library construction, unique molecular identifiers were attached to individual cDNA molecules. Each CDR3 protein is one row after TCRdb ran MiXCR on the 5' RACE reads. The data show just over 80,000 distinct CDR3 sequences, with roughly 13% seen just once and roughly 1.4% held by the top ten. The V gene's germline CDR1 is SGHAT and CDR2 FQNNGV. Trimming removed 5 bases from V and 5 bases from J, with 18 bases in between. The CDR3 extends over 15 amino acids. Findings of the study overall: VDJdb-based matching was biased toward anti-spike CD8 responses and missed private and CD4 specificities.

The TCR originated in an adult who was a healthcare worker with PCR-confirmed SARS-CoV-2 infection or an uninfected control (not recorded which). Sequenced: whole blood. This rearrangement joins TRBV11-2 to TRBJ1-2, with D possibly matching TRBD1 (5 bases). The CDR3 bases are TGTGCCAGCAGCCCGTGGACAAAGAGGCAATATGGCTACACCTTC. Translating it yields CASSPWTKRQYGYTF.